This T cell receptor (beta chain) was documented in a study of cytomegalovirus exposure and HLA in healthy donors. At the level of the study: Earlier work reported about 110 million unique TCR beta sequences from 150 million to 200 million T cells.

The V end lost 4 bases, the J end lost 4 bases, and 19 bases lay between the germline ends. The CDR3 contains 16 residues. Germline V gene sequence: CDR1 MDHEN, CDR2 SYDVKM. Study-level findings and limits: TCR beta V- and J-gene trimming, according to a later analysis, was linked to a missense DCLRE1C variant. Among TCR beta chains, those listed as cytomegalovirus-associated numbered 164. Per a later analysis, 18,000 or so TCR beta sequences showed association with HLA alleles at 0.05 false discovery rate.

The PCR made use of 60 Vbeta and 13 Jbeta primers. Clones were sequenced by immunoSEQ multiplex PCR, and TCRdb holds only the in-frame ones, with some missing. Of around 260,000 clones listed, 80% are singletons. As to this clone: Its cognate antigen is unknown.

This sequence originates from a girl aged 2 to 10 in good health and CMV-seronegative. Sequencing used PBMCs. The chain joins TRBV28 to TRBJ1-1, with D possibly being TRBD1 (5 bases). The CDR3 bases are TGTGCCAGCAGTTCCGTTCCAGGGAGGTGGGGCACTGAAGCTTTCTTT. Its translation is CASSSVPGRWGTEAFF.